These T cell receptor beta chains were read from a single sample in a study of T cells after yellow fever vaccination. MiXCR, applied by TCRdb to the 5' RACE reads, yields one record per CDR3 protein. This sample has a few hundred thousand distinct CDR3 sequences, with roughly a fifth found just once. The specimen comprised PBMCs, sampled 15 days after the yellow fever booster vaccination. Source of these receptors: a man aged 30-40 years who received the YFV17D yellow fever vaccine. CDR3s include the opening cysteine and the closing phenylalanine or tryptophan. The D gene is left open where the match is weak. Clone size is given for some rows only: seen once, a few or many times, or a class if the clone is expanded.

V gene	D gene	J gene	clone size	CDR3 DNA	CDR3 protein
TRBV12-3/TRBV12-4	TRBD2	TRBJ2-3	NA	TGTGCCATCAAGCGGGGGCGCGCAGATACGCAGTATTTT	CAIKRGRADTQYF
TRBV29-1	NA	TRBJ2-7	NA	TGCAGCGTTGAAGGGGCAGGAGCCTACGAGCAGTACTTC	CSVEGAGAYEQYF
TRBV20-1	NA	TRBJ2-7	NA	TGCAGCGGGGGGCGAGGTCCGGGCTACGAGCAGTACTTC	CSGGRGPGYEQYF
TRBV5-1	TRBD2	TRBJ2-2	few	TGCGCCAGCAGCTTGGACGGAAGGACTAGCGGAACTAACACCGGGGAGCTGTTTTTT	CASSLDGRTSGTNTGELFF
TRBV7-2	TRBD2	TRBJ2-1	NA	TGTGCCAGCAGCTTAGTGGGCGGGAGGGTAGGCAATGAGCAGTTCTTC	CASSLVGGRVGNEQFF
TRBV24-1	NA	TRBJ2-3	few	TGTGCCACCAGTGATTTCAGGGCAGATACGCAGTATTTT	CATSDFRADTQYF
TRBV5-1	NA	TRBJ2-1	NA	TGCGCCAGCAGCTCCTCTGCAGGGCGTCCTAACAATGAGCAGTTCTTC	CASSSSAGRPNNEQFF
TRBV4-3	NA	TRBJ2-7	NA	TGCGCCAGCAGCCAAGATTTATCGAGGCTTGGTTTGGCCTACGAGCAGTACTTC	CASSQDLSRLGLAYEQYF
TRBV25-1	NA	TRBJ2-5	NA	TGTGCCAGCAGTGAATACAAACACGGGGAGACCCAGTACTTC	CASSEYKHGETQYF
TRBV3-1	NA	TRBJ2-3	NA	TGTGCCAGCAGCCAAGAGGTGAGAGCGGATGGCACAGATACGCAGTATTTT	CASSQEVRADGTDTQYF
TRBV6-1	TRBD1	TRBJ2-2	once	TGTGCCAGCACAGCAGAGGGGGCGGCCCGGGGAAAGGTGTTTTTT	CASTAEGAARGKVFF
TRBV28	TRBD2	TRBJ2-7	few	TGTGCCAGCAGTTGGGCTAGCGGGAGGTCCTACGAGCAGTACTTC	CASSWASGRSYEQYF
TRBV2	TRBD1	TRBJ1-4	NA	TGTGCCAGCACAGGGACAGGGGGCAATGAAAAACTGTTTTTT	CASTGTGGNEKLFF
TRBV20-1	TRBD1	TRBJ2-7	few	TGCAGTGCCTTAGGTTGGGGACAGGGCGGTTACGAGCAGTACTTC	CSALGWGQGGYEQYF
TRBV7-2	NA	TRBJ1-5	few	TGTGCCAGCAGTGGGGGGAATCAGCCCCAGCATTTT	CASSGGNQPQHF
TRBV18	NA	TRBJ2-1	NA	TGTGCCAGCTCACCTTTCAACAATGAGCAGTTCTTC	CASSPFNNEQFF
TRBV10-2	NA	TRBJ2-7	few	TGCGCCAGCAGGGAAGTAGCGGCCCACTACGAGCAGTACTTC	CASREVAAHYEQYF
TRBV20-1	NA	TRBJ2-4	NA	TGCAGTGCCCCTCTTTTAGTTGGGGACATTCAGTACTTC	CSAPLLVGDIQYF
TRBV5-1	NA	TRBJ2-6	few	TGCGCCAGCAGCACCGCCCCGGTCTCTGGGGCCAACGTCCTGACTTTC	CASSTAPVSGANVLTF
TRBV7-9	NA	TRBJ1-2	few	TGTGCCAGCAGCTCGGGCAGAAACTATGGCTACACCTTC	CASSSGRNYGYTF
TRBV12-3/TRBV12-4	TRBD1	TRBJ2-3	NA	TGTGCCAGCAGTTTCCCAGGGGGAAGTACAGATACGCAGTATTTT	CASSFPGGSTDTQYF
TRBV5-1	NA	TRBJ1-1	many	TGCGCCAGCAGCTTGGCACCTATCAGGGGGAACACTGAAGCTTTCTTT	CASSLAPIRGNTEAFF
TRBV5-4	TRBD2	TRBJ2-1	many	TGTGCCAGCAGCTTGAGCGGGAGTAATGAGCAGTTCTTC	CASSLSGSNEQFF
TRBV5-4	NA	TRBJ1-4	NA	TGTGCCAGCAGCTTGAGGGACAAGCAAAAACTGTTTTTT	CASSLRDKQKLFF
TRBV29-1	NA	TRBJ1-4	NA	TGCAGCGTTCCGGAGCGTGCAGGGCCGAATGAAAAACTGTTTTTT	CSVPERAGPNEKLFF
TRBV7-2	NA	TRBJ1-5	NA	TGTGCCAGCAGCTTTTGGGACAATCAGCCCCAGCATTTT	CASSFWDNQPQHF
TRBV5-1	TRBD1	TRBJ2-1	many	TGCGCCAGCAGCCCCGGACAGGGAACGTACAATGAGCAGTTCTTC	CASSPGQGTYNEQFF
TRBV20-1	NA	TRBJ2-7	NA	TGCAGTACCACCCGACCTAGCGAAGACTACGAGCAGTACTTC	CSTTRPSEDYEQYF